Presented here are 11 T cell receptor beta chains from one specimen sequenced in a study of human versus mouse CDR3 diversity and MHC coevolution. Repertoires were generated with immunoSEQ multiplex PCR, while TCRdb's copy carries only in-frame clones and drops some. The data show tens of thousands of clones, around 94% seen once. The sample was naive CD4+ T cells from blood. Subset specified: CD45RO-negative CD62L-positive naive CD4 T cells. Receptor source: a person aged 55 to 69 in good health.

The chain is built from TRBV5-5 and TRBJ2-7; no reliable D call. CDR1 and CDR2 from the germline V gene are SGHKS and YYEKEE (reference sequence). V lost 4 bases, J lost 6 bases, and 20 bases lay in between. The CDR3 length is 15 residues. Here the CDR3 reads CASSQDFMLPGEQYF. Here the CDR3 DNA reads TGTGCCAGCAGCCAAGATTTCATGCTGCCCGGCGAGCAGTACTTC.

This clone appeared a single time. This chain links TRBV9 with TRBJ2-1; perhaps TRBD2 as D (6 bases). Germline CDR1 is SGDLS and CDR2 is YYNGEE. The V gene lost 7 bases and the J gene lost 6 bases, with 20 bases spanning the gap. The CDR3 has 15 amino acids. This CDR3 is CASARGDSGGNEQFF. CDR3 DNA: TGTGCCAGCGCCCGGGGAGACTCCGGGGGCAATGAGCAGTTCTTC.

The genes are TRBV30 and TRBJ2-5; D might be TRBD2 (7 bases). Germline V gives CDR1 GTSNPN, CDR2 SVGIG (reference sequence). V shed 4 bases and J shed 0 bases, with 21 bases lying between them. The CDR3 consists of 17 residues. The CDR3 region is CAWTNTGGGRYQETQYF. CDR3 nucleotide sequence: TGTGCCTGGACTAACACTGGGGGGGGCAGGTACCAAGAGACCCAGTACTTC.

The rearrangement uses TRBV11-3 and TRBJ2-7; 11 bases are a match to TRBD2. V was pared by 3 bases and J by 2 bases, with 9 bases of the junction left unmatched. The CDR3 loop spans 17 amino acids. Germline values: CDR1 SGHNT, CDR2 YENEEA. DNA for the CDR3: TGTGCCAGCAGCTTTCAGACAGATAGCGGGAGGGCCTACGAGCAGTACTTC. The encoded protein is CASSFQTDSGRAYEQYF.

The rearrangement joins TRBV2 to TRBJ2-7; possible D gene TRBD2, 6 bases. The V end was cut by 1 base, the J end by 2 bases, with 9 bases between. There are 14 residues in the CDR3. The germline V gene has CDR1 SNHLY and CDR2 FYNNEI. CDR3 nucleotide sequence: TGTGCCAGCAGTGAAGGTCGGGGGACCTACGAGCAGTACTTC. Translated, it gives CASSEGRGTYEQYF.

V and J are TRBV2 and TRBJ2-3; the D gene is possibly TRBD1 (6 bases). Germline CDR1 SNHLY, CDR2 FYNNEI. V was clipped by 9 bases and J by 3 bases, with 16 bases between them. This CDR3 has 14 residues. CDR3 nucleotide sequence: TGTGCCAGGAAGACAGGAGTTAGTACAGATACGCAGTATTTT. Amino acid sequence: CARKTGVSTDTQYF.

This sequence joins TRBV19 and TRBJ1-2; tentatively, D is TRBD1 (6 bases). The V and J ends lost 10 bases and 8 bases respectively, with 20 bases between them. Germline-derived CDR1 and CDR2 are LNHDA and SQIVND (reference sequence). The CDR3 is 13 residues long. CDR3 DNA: TGTGCCACACGGGACACGGGCTATTCAGGCTACACCTTC. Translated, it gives CATRDTGYSGYTF.

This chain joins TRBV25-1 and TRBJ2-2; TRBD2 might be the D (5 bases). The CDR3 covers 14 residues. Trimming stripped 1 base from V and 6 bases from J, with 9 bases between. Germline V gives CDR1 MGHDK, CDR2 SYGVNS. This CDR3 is CASSEWRFPGELFF. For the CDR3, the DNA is TGTGCCAGCAGTGAATGGAGGTTCCCCGGGGAGCTGTTTTTT.

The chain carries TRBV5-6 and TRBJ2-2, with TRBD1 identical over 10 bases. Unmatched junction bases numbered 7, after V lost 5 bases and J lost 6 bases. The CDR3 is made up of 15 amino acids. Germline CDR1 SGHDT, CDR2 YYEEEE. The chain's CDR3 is CASRYGTGAAGELFF. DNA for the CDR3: TGTGCCAGCAGATACGGGACAGGGGCAGCCGGGGAGCTGTTTTTT.

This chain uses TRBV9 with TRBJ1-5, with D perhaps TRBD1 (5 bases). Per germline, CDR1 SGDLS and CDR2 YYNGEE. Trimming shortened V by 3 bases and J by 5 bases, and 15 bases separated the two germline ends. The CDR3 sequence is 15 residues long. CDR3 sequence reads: CASSALGGGDQPQHF. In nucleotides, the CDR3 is TGTGCCAGCAGCGCCTTGGGGGGAGGGGATCAGCCCCAGCATTTT.

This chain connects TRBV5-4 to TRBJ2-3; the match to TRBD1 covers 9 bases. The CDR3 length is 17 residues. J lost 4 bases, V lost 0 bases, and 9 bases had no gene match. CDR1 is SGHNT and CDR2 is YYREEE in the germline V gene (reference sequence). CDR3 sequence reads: CASSLGGRDRAADTQYF. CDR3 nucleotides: TGTGCCAGCAGCTTGGGGGGTCGGGACAGGGCTGCAGATACGCAGTATTTT.